Below, one T cell receptor beta chain is given with its context. These data are taken from a study of blood T cell repertoires in COVID-19. Overall study context: Acute and convalescent COVID-19 specimens originated in the United States, Italy and Spain.

Germline-derived CDR1 and CDR2 are SGHAT and FQNNGV. This CDR3 comprises 13 residues. V was pared by 5 bases and J by 5 bases, with 3 bases of the junction left unmatched. Authors' methods: Amplifying reference gene primers gave estimates of nucleated cell counts. TCRdb's copy holds only in-frame clones and misses some; the assay was immunoSEQ multiplex PCR. The V and J calls and clone size are taken from that table; D and trimming were inferred from the DNA. The data hold more than 95,000 clones, with roughly 80% observed a single time. The rearrangement links TRBV11-2 to TRBJ2-5; 9 nucleotides match TRBD1. The source of this sequence is a woman of 80 years or more with acute or convalescent COVID-19. The sequenced sample consisted of peripheral blood. CDR3 nucleotide sequence: TGTGCCAGCAGCCGGGACAGGGAGGAGACCCAGTACTTC. Its translation is CASSRDREETQYF.